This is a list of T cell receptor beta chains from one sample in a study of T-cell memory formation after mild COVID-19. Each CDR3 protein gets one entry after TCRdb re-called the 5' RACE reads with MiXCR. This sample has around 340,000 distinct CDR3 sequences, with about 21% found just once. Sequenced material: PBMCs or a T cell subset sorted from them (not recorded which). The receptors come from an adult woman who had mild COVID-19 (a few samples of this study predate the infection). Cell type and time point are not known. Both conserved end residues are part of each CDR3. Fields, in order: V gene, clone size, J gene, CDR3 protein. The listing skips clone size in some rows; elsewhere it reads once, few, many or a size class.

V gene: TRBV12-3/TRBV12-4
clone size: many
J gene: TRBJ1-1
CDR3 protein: CASSLRQGVNTEAFF

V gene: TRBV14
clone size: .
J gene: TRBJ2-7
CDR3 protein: CASSKTAGGEQYF

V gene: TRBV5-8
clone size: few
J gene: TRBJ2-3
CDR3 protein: CASSIGTRVTDTQYF

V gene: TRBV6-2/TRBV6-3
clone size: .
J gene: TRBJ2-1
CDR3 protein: CASSLASVSYNEQFF

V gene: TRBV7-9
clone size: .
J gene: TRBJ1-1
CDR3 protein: CASSLELFGAEAFF

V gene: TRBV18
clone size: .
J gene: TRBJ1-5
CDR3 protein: CASSPGANQPQHF

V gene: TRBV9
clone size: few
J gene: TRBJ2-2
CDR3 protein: CASSVTGANTGELFF

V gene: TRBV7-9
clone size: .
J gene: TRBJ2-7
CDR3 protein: CASSLTGGLAGLYEQYF

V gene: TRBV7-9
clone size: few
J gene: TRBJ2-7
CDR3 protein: CASSLRLSYEQYF

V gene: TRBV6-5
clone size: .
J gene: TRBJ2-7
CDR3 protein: CASRRSGQGFYEQYF

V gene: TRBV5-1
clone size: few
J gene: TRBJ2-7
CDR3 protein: CASSLEGTAYEQYF

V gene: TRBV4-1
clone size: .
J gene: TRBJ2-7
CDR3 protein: CASSQEFRRDSYEQYF

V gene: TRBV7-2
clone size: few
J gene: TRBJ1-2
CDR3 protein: CASSLGPLEGGYTF

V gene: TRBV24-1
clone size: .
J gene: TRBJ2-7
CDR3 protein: CATGDSFYQYF

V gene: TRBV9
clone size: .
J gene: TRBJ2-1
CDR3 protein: CASSGGGTVVYNEQFF

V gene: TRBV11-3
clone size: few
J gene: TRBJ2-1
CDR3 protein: CASSFLPGLAGGQYNEQFF

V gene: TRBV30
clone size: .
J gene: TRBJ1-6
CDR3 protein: CAWSSGTGDSPLHF

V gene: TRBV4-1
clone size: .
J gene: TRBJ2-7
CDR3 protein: CASSQPFRGATYEQYF

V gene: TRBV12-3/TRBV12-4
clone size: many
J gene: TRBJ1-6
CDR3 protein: CASSDPRVNSPLHF

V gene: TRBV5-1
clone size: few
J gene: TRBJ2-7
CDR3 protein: CASSSTWTSGGPIEQYF

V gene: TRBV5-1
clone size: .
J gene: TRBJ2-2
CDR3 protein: CASSLGFRTGGNTGELFF

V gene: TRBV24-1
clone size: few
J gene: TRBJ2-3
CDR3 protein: CATSVSGGTDTQYF